This T cell receptor (beta chain) was recovered during a study of blood T cell repertoires in COVID-19. Looking at the study overall: Material from acute and convalescent COVID-19 was sourced from the United States, Italy and Spain. PBMCs, B-cell-depleted T cells, or T cells provided the cDNA or gDNA that made up the material.

CDR1 is MNHEY, CDR2 SMNVEV, per germline (reference sequence). Trimming at V came to 1 base and at J to 0 bases, leaving 6 bases not matched to a gene. The CDR3 contains 17 residues. Followed over time, Seattle patients had been enrolled while infection was active. Source study methods: Reference gene primer amplification in the assay estimated nucleated cell counts. The protocol was immunoSEQ multiplex PCR, while the TCRdb copy is restricted to in-frame clones and leaves out a portion. From that table come the V and J calls and clone size; the DNA was used to work out D and trimming. Among tens of thousands of clones, about 89% were seen once, and the ten largest hold around 2.9%.

The chain employs TRBV27 and TRBJ2-1, with 7 bases matching TRBD1. Sequenced input: peripheral blood. The clonotype originates from a man between 50 and 59 years old with COVID-19, enrolled during active disease. CDR3 coding DNA: TGTGCCAGCAGTTTATTTTCGGGACAGAGCTCCTACAATGAGCAGTTCTTC. Amino acid sequence: CASSLFSGQSSYNEQFF.